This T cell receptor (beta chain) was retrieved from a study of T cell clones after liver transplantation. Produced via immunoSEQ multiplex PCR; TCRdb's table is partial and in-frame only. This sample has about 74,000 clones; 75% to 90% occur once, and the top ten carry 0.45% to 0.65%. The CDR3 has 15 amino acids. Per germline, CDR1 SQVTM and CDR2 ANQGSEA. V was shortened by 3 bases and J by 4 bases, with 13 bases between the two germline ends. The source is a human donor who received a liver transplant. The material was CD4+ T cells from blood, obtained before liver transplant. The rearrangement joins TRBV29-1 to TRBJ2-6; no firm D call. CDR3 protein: CSVELGRGGANVLTF. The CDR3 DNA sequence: TGCAGCGTTGAGCTGGGCCGAGGAGGGGCCAACGTCCTGACTTTC.